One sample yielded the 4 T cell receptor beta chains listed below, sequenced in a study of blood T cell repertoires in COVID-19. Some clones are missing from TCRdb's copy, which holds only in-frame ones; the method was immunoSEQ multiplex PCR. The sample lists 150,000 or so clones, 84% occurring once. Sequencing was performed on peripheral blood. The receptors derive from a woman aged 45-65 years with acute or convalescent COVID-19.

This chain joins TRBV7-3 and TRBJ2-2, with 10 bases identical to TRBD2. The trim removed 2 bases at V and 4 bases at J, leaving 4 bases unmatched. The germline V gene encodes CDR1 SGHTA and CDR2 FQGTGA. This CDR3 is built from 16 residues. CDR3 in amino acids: CASSLLSGRVTGELFF. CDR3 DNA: TGTGCCAGCAGCTTATTAAGCGGGAGGGTCACCGGGGAGCTGTTTTTT.

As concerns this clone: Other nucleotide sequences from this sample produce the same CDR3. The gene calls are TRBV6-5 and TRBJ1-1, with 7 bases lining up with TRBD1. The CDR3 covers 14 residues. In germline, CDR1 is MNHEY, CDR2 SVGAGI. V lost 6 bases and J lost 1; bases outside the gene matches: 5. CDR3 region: CASRPGTANTEAFF. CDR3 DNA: TGTGCCAGCAGGCCCGGGACAGCGAACACTGAAGCTTTCTTT.

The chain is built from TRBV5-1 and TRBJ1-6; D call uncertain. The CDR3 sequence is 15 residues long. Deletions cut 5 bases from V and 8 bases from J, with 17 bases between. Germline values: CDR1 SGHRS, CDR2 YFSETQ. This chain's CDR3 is CASRSFAGSDSPLHF. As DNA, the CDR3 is TGCGCCAGCAGGTCGTTCGCTGGCTCCGATTCACCCCTCCACTTT.

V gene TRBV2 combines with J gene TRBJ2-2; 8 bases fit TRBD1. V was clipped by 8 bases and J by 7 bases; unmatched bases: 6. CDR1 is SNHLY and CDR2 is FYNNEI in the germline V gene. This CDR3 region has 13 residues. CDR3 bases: TGTGCCAGCCGTGGACAGGGTTACGGGGAGCTGTTTTTT. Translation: CASRGQGYGELFF.